This T cell receptor (beta chain) stems from a study of blood T cell repertoires in COVID-19. Background on the study: The study drew acute and convalescent COVID-19 samples from the United States, Italy and Spain.

This clone was counted a few times. Repertoires were generated with immunoSEQ multiplex PCR, while TCRdb's copy carries only in-frame clones and drops some. Among 200,000 to 300,000 clones listed, over 70% were seen once. Deletions cut 3 bases from V and 0 bases from J, with 9 bases between. CDR3 length equals 14 residues. In germline, CDR1 is DFQATT, CDR2 SNEGSKA (reference sequence). This TCR was recovered from a woman of 80 years or more with acute or convalescent COVID-19. Sample: peripheral blood. The V and J genes are TRBV20-1 and TRBJ1-3; perhaps TRBD1 as D (5 bases). CDR3 protein: CSASRDYSGNTIYF. The CDR3 DNA sequence: TGCAGTGCTAGTAGGGACTACTCTGGAAACACCATATATTTT.